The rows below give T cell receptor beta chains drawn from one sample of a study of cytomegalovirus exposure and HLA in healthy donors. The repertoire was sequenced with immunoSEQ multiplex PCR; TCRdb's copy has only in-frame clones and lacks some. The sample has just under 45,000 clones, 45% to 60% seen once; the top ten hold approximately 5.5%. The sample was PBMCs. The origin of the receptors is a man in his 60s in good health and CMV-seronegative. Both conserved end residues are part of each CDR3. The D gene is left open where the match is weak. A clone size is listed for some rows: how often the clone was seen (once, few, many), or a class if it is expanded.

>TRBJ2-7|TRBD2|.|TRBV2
CARQGVAGADPYEQYF
TGTGCCAGACAGGGAGTAGCGGGAGCAGACCCCTACGAGCAGTACTTC
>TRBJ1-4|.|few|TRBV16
CASSQSGTNEKLFF
TGTGCCAGCAGCCAGAGCGGAACTAATGAAAAACTGTTTTTT
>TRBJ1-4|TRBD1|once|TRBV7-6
CASSLAGQSNEKLFF
TGTGCCAGCAGCTTAGCGGGACAGTCTAATGAAAAACTGTTTTTT
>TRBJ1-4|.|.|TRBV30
CALQTGSGTNEKLFF
TGTGCCCTCCAGACAGGCTCCGGGACTAATGAAAAACTGTTTTTT
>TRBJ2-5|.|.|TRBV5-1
CASSLEQGWETQYF
TGCGCCAGCAGCTTGGAGCAGGGGTGGGAGACCCAGTACTTC
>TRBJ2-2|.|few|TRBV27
CASSLVNTGELFF
TGTGCCAGCAGTTTAGTAAACACCGGGGAGCTGTTTTTT
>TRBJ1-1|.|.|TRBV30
CAWSVPSLSLGSQAFF
TGTGCCTGGAGTGTCCCCAGCCTTTCCTTAGGGAGCCAAGCTTTCTTT
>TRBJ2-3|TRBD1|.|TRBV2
CASSGAGTGHDTQYF
TGTGCCAGCAGTGGGGCCGGGACAGGGCACGATACGCAGTATTTT
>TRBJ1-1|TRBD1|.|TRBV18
CASSPSGGLSEREAFF
TGTGCCAGCTCACCATCAGGGGGCCTGTCGGAACGCGAAGCTTTCTTT
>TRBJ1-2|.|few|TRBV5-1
CASSLSGENYGYTF
TGCGCCAGCAGCTTGTCGGGGGAGAACTATGGCTACACCTTC
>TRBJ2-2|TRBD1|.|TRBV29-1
CSVGTGGWGELFF
TGCAGCGTGGGGACAGGGGGGTGGGGGGAGCTGTTTTTT
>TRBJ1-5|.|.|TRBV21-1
CASSAHRGRCQPQHF
TGTGCCAGCAGCGCCCACAGGGGAAGGTGTCAGCCCCAGCATTTT
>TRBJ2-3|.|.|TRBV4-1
CASSSGTSGRSTDTQYF
TGCGCCAGCAGCTCCGGTACGAGCGGGCGAAGCACAGATACGCAGTATTTT
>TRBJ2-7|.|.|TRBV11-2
CASSRTKTYEQYF
TGTGCCAGCAGCCGGACAAAAACCTACGAGCAGTACTTC
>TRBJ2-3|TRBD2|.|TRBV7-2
CASSSSRVAGEVYF
TGTGCCAGCAGCTCCTCACGGGTAGCGGGAGAAGTGTATTTT
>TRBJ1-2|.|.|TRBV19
CASSIQGNYGYTF
TGTGCCAGTAGTATACAGGGGAACTATGGCTACACCTTC
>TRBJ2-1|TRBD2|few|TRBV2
CASSDLAGGGEAFF
TGTGCCAGCAGTGATCTAGCGGGAGGCGGGGAGGCGTTCTTC
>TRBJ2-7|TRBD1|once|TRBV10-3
CAIRTGGDSSEQYF
TGTGCCATCAGGACAGGGGGCGATAGTTCCGAGCAGTACTTC
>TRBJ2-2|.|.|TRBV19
CASQMAVASGELFF
TGTGCCAGTCAGATGGCGGTAGCGTCAGGGGAGCTGTTTTTT
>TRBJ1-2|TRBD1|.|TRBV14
CASSQVGDRRGYGYTF
TGTGCCAGCAGCCAAGTGGGGGACAGGCGGGGCTATGGCTACACCTTC
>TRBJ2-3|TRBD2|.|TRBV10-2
CASSLVSGRNTQYF
TGCGCCAGCAGTCTAGTTAGCGGGAGAAATACGCAGTATTTT
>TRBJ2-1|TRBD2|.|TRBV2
CATSGSSYNEQFF
TGTGCCACCAGCGGGAGTTCCTACAATGAGCAGTTCTTC
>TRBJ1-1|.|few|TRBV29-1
CSVNGGASPQAFF
TGCAGCGTAAACGGCGGGGCTTCACCGCAAGCTTTCTTT
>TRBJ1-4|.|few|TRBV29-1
CSAQRRATNEKLFF
TGCAGCGCTCAGCGCAGGGCAACTAATGAAAAACTGTTTTTT